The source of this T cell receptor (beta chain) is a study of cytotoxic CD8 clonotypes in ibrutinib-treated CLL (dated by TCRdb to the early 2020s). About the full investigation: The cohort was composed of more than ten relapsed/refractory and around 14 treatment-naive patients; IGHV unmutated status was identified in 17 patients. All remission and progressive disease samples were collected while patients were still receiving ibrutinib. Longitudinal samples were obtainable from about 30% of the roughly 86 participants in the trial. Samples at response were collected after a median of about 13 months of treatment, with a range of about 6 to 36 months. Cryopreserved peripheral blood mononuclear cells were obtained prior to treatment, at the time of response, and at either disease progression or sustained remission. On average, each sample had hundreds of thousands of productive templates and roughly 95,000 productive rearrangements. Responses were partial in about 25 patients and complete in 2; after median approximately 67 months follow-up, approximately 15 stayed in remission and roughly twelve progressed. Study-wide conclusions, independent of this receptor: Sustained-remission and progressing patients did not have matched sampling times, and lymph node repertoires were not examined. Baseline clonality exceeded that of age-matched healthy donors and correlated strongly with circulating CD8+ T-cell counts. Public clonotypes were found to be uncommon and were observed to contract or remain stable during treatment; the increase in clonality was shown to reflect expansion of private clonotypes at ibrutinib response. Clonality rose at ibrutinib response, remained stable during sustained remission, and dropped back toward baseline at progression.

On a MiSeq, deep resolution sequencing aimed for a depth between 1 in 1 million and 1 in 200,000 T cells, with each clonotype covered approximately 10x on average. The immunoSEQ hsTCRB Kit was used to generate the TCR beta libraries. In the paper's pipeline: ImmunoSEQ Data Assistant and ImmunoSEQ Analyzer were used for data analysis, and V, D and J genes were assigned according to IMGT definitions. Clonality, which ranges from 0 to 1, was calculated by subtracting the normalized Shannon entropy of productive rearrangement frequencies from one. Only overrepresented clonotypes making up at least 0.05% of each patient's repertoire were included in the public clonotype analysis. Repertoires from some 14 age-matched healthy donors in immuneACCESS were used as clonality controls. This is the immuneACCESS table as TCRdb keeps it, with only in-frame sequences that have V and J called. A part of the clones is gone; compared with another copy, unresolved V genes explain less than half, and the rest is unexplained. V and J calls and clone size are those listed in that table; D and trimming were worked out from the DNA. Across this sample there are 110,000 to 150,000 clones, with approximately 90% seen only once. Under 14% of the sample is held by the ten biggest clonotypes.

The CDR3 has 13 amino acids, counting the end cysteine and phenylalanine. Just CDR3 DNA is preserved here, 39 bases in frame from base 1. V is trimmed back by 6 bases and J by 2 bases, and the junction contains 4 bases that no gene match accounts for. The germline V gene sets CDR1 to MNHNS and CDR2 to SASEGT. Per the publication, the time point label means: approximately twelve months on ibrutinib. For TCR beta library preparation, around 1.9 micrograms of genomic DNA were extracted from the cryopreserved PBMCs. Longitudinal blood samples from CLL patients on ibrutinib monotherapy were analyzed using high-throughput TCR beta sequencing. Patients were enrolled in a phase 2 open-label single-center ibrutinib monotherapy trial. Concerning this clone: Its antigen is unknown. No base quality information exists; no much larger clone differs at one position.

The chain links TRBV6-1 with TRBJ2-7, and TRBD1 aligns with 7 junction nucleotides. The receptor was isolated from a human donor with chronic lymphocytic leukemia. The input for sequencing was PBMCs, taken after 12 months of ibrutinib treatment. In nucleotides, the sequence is TGTGCCAGCAGGTTGGGACAGACCTACGAGCAGTACTTC. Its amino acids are CASRLGQTYEQYF.